The clone carrying this TCR beta chain was detected only once. CDR1 is MDHEN, CDR2 SYDVKM, per germline. The CDR3 contains 16 residues. The ends lost 5 bases at V and 0 bases at J; junction bases unmatched: 9. It was during active infection that Seattle patients were enrolled and then longitudinally followed. The entry originates in a study of blood T cell repertoires in COVID-19. Study context: Acute and convalescent COVID-19 samples came from the United States, Italy and Spain. Sources were T cells, B-cell-depleted T cells, or PBMCs; the material itself was cDNA or gDNA.

Study processing details: Estimation of nucleated cell counts was performed using reference gene primer amplification. Sequencing used immunoSEQ multiplex PCR; TCRdb keeps in-frame clones, though not all of them. D and trimming were read from the DNA, whereas the V and J calls and clone size are those reported in that table. The sample lists roughly 410,000 clones; approximately 87% were seen once. Sequences were obtained from peripheral blood. The rearrangement uses TRBV28 and TRBJ1-2, with 7 bases identical to TRBD1. The TCR sequence derives from a woman in her sixties or seventies with COVID-19, enrolled during active disease. CDR3 amino acids: CASSPGGQQANYGYTF. The CDR3 nucleotides are TGTGCCAGCAGTCCTGGGGGACAGCAAGCTAACTATGGCTACACCTTC.